The clone carrying this TCR beta chain has a handful of counts. No antigen is known for it. TCRdb re-analysed the 5' RACE reads in MiXCR, keeping a single row per CDR3 protein. The sample carries 300,000 or so distinct CDR3 sequences, 15% to 20% recorded once. The record originates from a study of T-cell memory formation after mild COVID-19. Study-wide results and limits: SARS-CoV-2 specificity was not confirmed for second-wave clones peaking on day 37.

Germline assignment: CDR1 ENHRY and CDR2 SYGVKD. V lost 4 bases and J lost 4, with 5 bases in between. The CDR3 length is 11 residues. Sequencing was done on a sample of PBMCs or a T cell subset sorted from them (not recorded which). This chain links TRBV10-3 with TRBJ2-7, with unresolved D. The clonotype was recovered from a man between 18 and 35 years old who had mild COVID-19 (a few samples of this study predate the infection). Cell type and time point are not known. This CDR3 reads CAISATYEQYF. CDR3 coding DNA: TGTGCCATCAGTGCAACTTACGAGCAGTACTTC.